Sequencing of this TCR beta chain was carried out in a study of cytomegalovirus exposure and HLA in healthy donors. Overall study: Previous work identified roughly 120 million unique TCR beta sequences from around 180 million T cells. Findings and caveats of the study: Reportedly, a later analysis found an Asian-associated ancestry cluster had fewer N-insertions than the roughly 700-donor mean. Sequencing likely produced, as an artifact, a cluster of highly shared sequence variants. Many donors carried some public TCRs, although rarity characterized most TCR sequences.

A remark on this clone: Its target is not known.

V dropped 7 bases and J dropped 5; count of bases not matched to a gene: 12. Germline CDR1 and CDR2: MNHNY and SVGAGI (reference sequence). The CDR3 loop spans 16 amino acids. Vbeta (60) and Jbeta (13) primers were used in the PCR. The repertoire was sequenced with immunoSEQ multiplex PCR; TCRdb's copy has only in-frame clones and lacks some. The data show about 150,000 clones, around 72% seen once. The sample taken for sequencing was PBMCs. The gene calls are TRBV6-6 and TRBJ1-5, with TRBD1 matching 9 bases. The sequence was obtained from a man aged 50 to 60 in good health and CMV-seropositive. The CDR3 region has the DNA TGTGCCAGCAAAGACCACCGGGGACAGGGCTATCAGCCCCAGCATTTT. Translated, it gives CASKDHRGQGYQPQHF.